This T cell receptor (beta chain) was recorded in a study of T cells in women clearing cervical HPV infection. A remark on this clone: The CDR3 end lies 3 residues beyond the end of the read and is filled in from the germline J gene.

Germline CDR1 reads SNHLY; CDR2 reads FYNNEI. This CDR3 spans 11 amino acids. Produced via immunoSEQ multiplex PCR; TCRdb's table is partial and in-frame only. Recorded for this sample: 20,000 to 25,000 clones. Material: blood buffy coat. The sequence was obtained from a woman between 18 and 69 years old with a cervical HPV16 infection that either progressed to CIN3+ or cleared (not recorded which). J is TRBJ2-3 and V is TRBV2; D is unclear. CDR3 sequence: CASSDVQTQYF. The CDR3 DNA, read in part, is TGTGCCAGCAGTGACGTTCAGACG.